The entry that follows covers one TCR beta chain sequence. No antigen is known for it. TCRdb's copy holds only in-frame clones and misses some; the assay was immunoSEQ multiplex PCR. The repertoire holds roughly 50,000 clones, around 90% seen once, with more than 1% in the top ten. The data were taken from a study of cytomegalovirus exposure and HLA in healthy donors. In the study overall: It was reported in a later analysis that the approximately 120 validation repertoires used the same platform as the 650 to 800 first-cohort repertoires.

Study-level findings and limits: Reported results showed that the classifier diagnosed cytomegalovirus status with high specificity and sensitivity.

The donors were members of the validation cohort comprising over 100 subjects, separate from the approximately 670-subject first cohort. Germline V gene sequence: CDR1 LNHDA, CDR2 SQIVND (reference sequence). The CDR3 is 14 residues long. V shed 5 bases and J 3 bases; nucleotides not matched to a gene: 5. Sequenced: PBMCs. This sequence originates from a man between 18 and 29 years old in good health and CMV-seronegative. The genes are TRBV19 and TRBJ2-5; 8 positions agree with TRBD1. The CDR3 region is CASSEVTGEETQYF. CDR3 DNA: TGTGCCAGTAGTGAAGTGACAGGGGAAGAGACCCAGTACTTC.